This T cell receptor (beta chain) was identified during a study of blood T cell repertoires in COVID-19. The CDR3 runs 12 residues. Trimming took off 7 bases at V and 4 bases at J, with 13 bases between the two ends. The germline V gene has CDR1 GTSNPN and CDR2 SVGIG (reference sequence). This table comes from immunoSEQ multiplex PCR, and its TCRdb copy is limited to in-frame clones, with some not included. Among approximately 200,000 clones, 85% to 90% were seen once, and the ten largest hold 5.5% to 8%. Input material: peripheral blood. This sequence joins TRBV30 and TRBJ1-1; possible D gene TRBD1, 5 bases. This clonotype was sampled from a man in his 60s who had recovered from COVID-19. DNA of the CDR3: TGTGCCTTGAACGGGGGGAGCACTGAAGCTTTCTTT. Translated: CALNGGSTEAFF.